Listed here is a single TCR beta chain. The CDR3 spans 12 residues. Trimming removed 2 bases from V and 8 bases from J, with 12 bases in between. The germline V gene has CDR1 GTSNPN and CDR2 SVGIG (reference sequence). Produced via immunoSEQ multiplex PCR; TCRdb's table is partial and in-frame only. This sample carries about 100,000 clones, around 90% of them seen once, and the ten largest clones take 0.85% to 1.3%. These data come from a study of siplizumab effects on memory and regulatory T cells. The chain carries TRBV30 and TRBJ1-2; D gene unclear. The sample consisted of CD4+ T cells sorted from blood. This clonotype originated in a human donor in good health. DNA for the CDR3: TGTGCCTGGAGTTCGTCTGTAGGGGGCTACACCTTC. This codes for CAWSSSVGGYTF. Combining the CDR3 with reference TRBV30 and TRBJ1-2 gives the whole variable domain SQTIHQWPATLVQPVGSPLSLECTVEGTSNPNLYWYRQAAGRGLQLLFYSVGIGQISSEVPQNLSASRPQDRQFILSSKKLLLSDSGFYLCAWSSSVGGYTFGSGTRLTVV.